This T cell receptor (beta chain) is drawn from a study of T cell responses to AZD1222 COVID-19 vaccine. Study-level points and caveats: The study identified only five to seven AZD1222 recipients as seropositive at baseline. Donor demographics were predominantly white British with a female majority; clonal diversity may be underestimated.

The data were produced by immunoSEQ multiplex PCR, yet TCRdb's version contains in-frame clones alone and is incomplete. The sample lists 140,000 to 150,000 clones; 90% to 95% were seen once. On this clone: No antigen is known for it.

With 0 bases removed from V and 2 bases from J, the gap between germline ends came to 7 bases. Germline V CDR1 and CDR2: SEHNR, FQNEAQ (reference sequence). CDR3 length equals 14 residues. This clonotype originated in an adult who received the AZD1222 COVID-19 vaccine. The V gene is TRBV7-9, the J gene TRBJ1-1; D is unclear. The source was peripheral blood, collected 28 days after the second AZD1222 dose. CDR3 nucleotides: TGTGCCAGCAGCTTAGCCAGCTTAAACACTGAAGCTTTCTTT. Translating it yields CASSLASLNTEAFF.